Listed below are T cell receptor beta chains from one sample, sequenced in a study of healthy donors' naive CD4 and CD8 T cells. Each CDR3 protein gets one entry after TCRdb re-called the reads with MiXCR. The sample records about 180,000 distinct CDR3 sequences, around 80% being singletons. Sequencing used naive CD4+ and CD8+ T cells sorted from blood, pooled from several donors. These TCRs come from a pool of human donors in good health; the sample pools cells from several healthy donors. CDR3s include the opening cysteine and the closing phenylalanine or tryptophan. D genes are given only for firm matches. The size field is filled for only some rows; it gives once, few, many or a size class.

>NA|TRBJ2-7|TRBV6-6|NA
TGTGCCAGCAGTTACCTTAGACTAGAGACCTACGAGCAGTACTTC
CASSYLRLETYEQYF
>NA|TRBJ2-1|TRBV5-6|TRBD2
TGTGCCAGCAGCTTTTACGGGACTAGCGGTTCGAATGAGCAGTTCTTC
CASSFYGTSGSNEQFF
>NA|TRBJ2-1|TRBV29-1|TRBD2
TGCAGCGTTGCGGGAGGTAACAATGAGCAGTTCTTC
CSVAGGNNEQFF
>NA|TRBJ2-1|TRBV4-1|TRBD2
TGCGCCAGCAGCCAGCGGGGGGCCTACAATGAGCAGTTCTTC
CASSQRGAYNEQFF
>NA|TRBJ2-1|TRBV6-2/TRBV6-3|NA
TGTGCCAGCAGTTACGTGGCCAGGGGGAGGAATGAGCAGTTCTTC
CASSYVARGRNEQFF
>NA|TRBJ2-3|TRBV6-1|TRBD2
TGTGCCAGCACACCACGGACTAGCGGGGCCACAGATACGCAGTATTTT
CASTPRTSGATDTQYF
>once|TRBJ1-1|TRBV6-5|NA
TGTGCCAGCAGTTATGGGGGGAGCACTGAAGCTTTCTTT
CASSYGGSTEAFF
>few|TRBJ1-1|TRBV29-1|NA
TGCAGCGTTGACAGGGGTGGTGAAGCTTTCTTT
CSVDRGGEAFF
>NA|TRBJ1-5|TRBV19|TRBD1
TGTGCCACGGGACAGGGGGCTCGCAATCAGCCCCAGCATTTT
CATGQGARNQPQHF
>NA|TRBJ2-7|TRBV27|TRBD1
TGTGCCAGCACTCTTGCCGGGACAGGGTCCTACGAGCAGTACTTC
CASTLAGTGSYEQYF
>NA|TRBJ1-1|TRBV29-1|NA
TGCAGCGTTGAAGATTCGAGGGGGAGCGTTGAGGCTTTCTTT
CSVEDSRGSVEAFF
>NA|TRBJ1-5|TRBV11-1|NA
TGTGCCAGCAGCCCAGAACGTAATCAGCCCCAGCATTTT
CASSPERNQPQHF
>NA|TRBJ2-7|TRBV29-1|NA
TGCAGCGTTGGGCGGGAACGGCCCTACGAGCAGTACTTC
CSVGRERPYEQYF
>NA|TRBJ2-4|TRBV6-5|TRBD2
TGTGCCAGCAGTGAAGATAGCGGGTTTGACATTCAGTACTTC
CASSEDSGFDIQYF
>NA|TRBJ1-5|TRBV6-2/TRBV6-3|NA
TGTGCCAGCAGTCCTCGTCCGAACCTGGATGGCAATCAGCCCCAGCATTTT
CASSPRPNLDGNQPQHF
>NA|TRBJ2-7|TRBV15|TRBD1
TGTGCCACCAGCAGAGCTCAGGGACAGGGGGCCTACGAGCAGTACTTC
CATSRAQGQGAYEQYF
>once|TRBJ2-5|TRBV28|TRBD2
TGTGCCAGCAATCTTAGAATGGCTAGCGGGGTAATACAAGAGACCCAGTACTTC
CASNLRMASGVIQETQYF
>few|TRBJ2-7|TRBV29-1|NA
TGCAGCGTTGAAGAACCCAGCAGTTCCTACGAGCAGTACTTC
CSVEEPSSSYEQYF
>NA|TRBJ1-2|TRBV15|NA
TGTGCCACCAGCAGAGATCAGGGGCGGTTCGGCTACACCTTC
CATSRDQGRFGYTF
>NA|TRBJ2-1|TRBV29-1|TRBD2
TGCAGCGTTCTACTAGCGAACCACAATGAGCAGTTCTTC
CSVLLANHNEQFF
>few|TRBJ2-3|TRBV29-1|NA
TGCAGCGTGCCCTATACAGGGACGCAGTATTTT
CSVPYTGTQYF
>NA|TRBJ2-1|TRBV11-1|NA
TGTGCCAGCAGCCCACACGTGGACAATGAGCAGTTCTTC
CASSPHVDNEQFF
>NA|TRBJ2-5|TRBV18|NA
TGTGCCAGCTCCACCGGACAAGTCCAAGAGACCCAGTACTTC
CASSTGQVQETQYF
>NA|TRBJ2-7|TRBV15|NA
TGTGCCACCAGCAGAGATTTTGAGGGAGTTAGCGAGCAGTACTTC
CATSRDFEGVSEQYF
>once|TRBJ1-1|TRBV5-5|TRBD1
TGCGCCAGCAGCTTGACAGGGGCCGGCACTGAAGCTTTCTTT
CASSLTGAGTEAFF